Listed here are 20 T cell receptor beta chains from one sample, sequenced in a study of type 1 regulatory T cells. In TCRdb, the reads were re-called with MiXCR into one record per CDR3 protein. The sample includes around 69,000 distinct CDR3 sequences, 50% to 70% of them seen just once. Their antigen targets remain unknown. Sequenced sample: cultured T cells, either the whole culture or a sorted T cell fraction (not recorded which). Subset indicated: Tr1-enriched cell product generated in vitro against host alloantigens. These receptors were obtained from a human donor in good health.

The chain employs TRBV30 and TRBJ2-5, with TRBD1 as a possible D gene (6 bases). Germline V gives CDR1 GTSNPN, CDR2 SVGIG (reference sequence). The CDR3 totals 14 residues. The germline V and J ends were trimmed by 1 base and 2 bases, with 11 bases remaining between them. The CDR3 protein is CAWSGLGGQETQYF. CDR3 nucleotides: TGTGCCTGGAGTGGATTAGGGGGACAAGAGACCCAGTACTTC. The complete variable domain, with remaining parts taken from reference TRBV30 and TRBJ2-5, reads SQTIHQWPATLVQPVGSPLSLECTVEGTSNPNLYWYRQAAGRGLQLLFYSVGIGQISSEVPQNLSASRPQDRQFILSSKKLLLSDSGFYLCAWSGLGGQETQYFGPGTRLLVL.

V and J are TRBV6-1 and TRBJ2-5; TRBD1 might be the D (5 bases). The germline V gene encodes CDR1 MNHNS and CDR2 SASEGT. The CDR3 runs 15 residues. The V end was cut by 0 bases, the J end by 1 base, with 9 bases between. In DNA, the CDR3 is TGTGCCAGCAGTGAAGCATGGCAGGGCCAAGAGACCCAGTACTTC. It translates to CASSEAWQGQETQYF.

The rearrangement links TRBV28 to TRBJ1-2; D unresolved. CDR1 and CDR2 from the germline V gene are MDHEN and SYDVKM. The CDR3 is 12 residues long. V was shortened by 7 bases and J by 0 bases, with 6 bases between the two germline ends. CDR3 loop: CASNKANYGYTF. The DNA of the CDR3 is TGTGCCAGCAATAAAGCTAACTATGGCTACACCTTC.

The chain has TRBV7-8 and TRBJ2-7, with D possibly matching TRBD1 (5 bases). Trimming pared 5 bases from V and 2 bases from J, leaving 16 bases between. CDR1 is SGHVS and CDR2 is FQNEAQ in the germline V gene. The CDR3 is made up of 15 amino acids. The CDR3 DNA reads TGTGCCAGCAGCATACGCAGGGTCCGCCCCTACGAGCAGTACTTC. Protein: CASSIRRVRPYEQYF.

The CDR3 is CASSISGSTSYNEQFF. The CDR3 DNA sequence: TGTGCCAGCAGCATTAGCGGGAGCACCTCCTACAATGAGCAGTTCTTC. The chain couples TRBV9 to TRBJ2-1, with 9 nucleotides matching TRBD2. J was trimmed by 0 bases and V by 4 bases; bases with no gene match: 5. Per the germline V gene, CDR1 is SGDLS and CDR2 is YYNGEE. CDR3 size: 16 residues.

The chain couples TRBV2 to TRBJ2-1; 7 bases are a match to TRBD2. This CDR3 has 13 residues. The germline CDR1 and CDR2 sequences are SNHLY and FYNNEI. V shed 6 bases and J 7 bases; nucleotides not matched to a gene: 6. Written as DNA, the CDR3 is TGTGCCAGCAGGATCGCGGGAGTGAATGAGCAGTTCTTC. Residues: CASRIAGVNEQFF. The whole variable domain, filled in from reference TRBV2 and TRBJ2-1, reads EPEVTQTPSHQVTQMGQEVILRCVPISNHLYFYWYRQILGQKVEFLVSFYNNEISEKSEIFDDQFSVERPDGSNFTLKIRSTKLEDSAMYFCASRIAGVNEQFFGPGTRLTVL.

This sequence joins TRBV28 and TRBJ2-1; TRBD1 matches 8 bases. The CDR3 totals 17 residues. Trimming at V came to 6 bases and at J to 3 bases, leaving 13 bases not matched to a gene. Germline CDR1 MDHEN, CDR2 SYDVKM. CDR3 sequence (DNA): TGTGCCAGCAGCAGTATACAGGGGGGACGTTACTACAATGAGCAGTTCTTC. This encodes CASSSIQGGRYYNEQFF. The full variable domain, completed using reference TRBV28 and TRBJ2-1, is DVKVTQSSRYLVKRTGEKVFLECVQDMDHENMFWYRQDPGLGLRLIYFSYDVKMKEKGDIPEGYSVSREKKERFSLILESASTNQTSMYLCASSSIQGGRYYNEQFFGPGTRLTVL.

The J gene is TRBJ1-2, the V gene TRBV7-2; D unresolved. The CDR3 sequence is 13 residues long. Germline V gene data show CDR1 as SGHTA and CDR2 as FQGNSA. Between the trimmed V and J ends, which lost 1 base and 4 bases, there was a span of 7 bases. For the CDR3, the DNA is TGTGCCAGCAGCTTAGAACAGCCCTATGGCTACACCTTC. As protein: CASSLEQPYGYTF.

Only one count was recorded for this clonotype. The chain has TRBV5-1 and TRBJ2-1; D is perhaps TRBD1 (6 bases). V was clipped by 0 bases and J by 3 bases, with 13 bases between them. The CDR3 runs 16 residues. Germline V lookup: CDR1 SGHRS, CDR2 YFSETQ. The CDR3 region has the DNA TGCGCCAGCAGCTTGGAAGGGACAACCCGCTACAATGAGCAGTTCTTC. It specifies CASSLEGTTRYNEQFF.

This clonotype appeared a single time. The CDR3 bases are TGTGCCAGCAGCCACCAGGGACAGGGGGCGAGAGAGACCCAGTACTTC. Translation: CASSHQGQGARETQYF. The V call is TRBV14, the J call TRBJ2-5, with TRBD1 identical over 12 bases. The CDR3 extends over 16 amino acids. CDR1 is SGHDN, CDR2 FVKESK, per germline. V gave up 3 bases and J gave up 4 bases; unmatched junction bases: 6.

The sample holds one count of this clonotype. This CDR3 is CAWTPTRQGPYGYTF. CDR3 nucleotides: TGTGCCTGGACCCCGACTCGACAGGGCCCATATGGCTACACCTTC. The V call is TRBV30, the J call TRBJ1-2, with TRBD1 matching over 7 bases. Germline CDR1 GTSNPN, CDR2 SVGIG (reference sequence). The CDR3 extends over 15 amino acids. Unmatched junction bases numbered 13, after V lost 4 bases and J lost 5 bases.

The sample holds a few counts of this clonotype. The rearrangement uses TRBV6-5 and TRBJ2-1, with 12 bases aligning to TRBD2. The CDR3 covers 16 residues. The germline V gene has CDR1 MNHEY and CDR2 SVGAGI. Germline trimming cut 2 bases from V and 8 bases from J; bases unmatched to any gene: 7. In DNA form, the CDR3 reads TGTGCCAGCAGTTACCTGACTAGCGGGAGTCTTTATGAGCAGTTCTTC. Its protein product is CASSYLTSGSLYEQFF.

This clonotype has more than one count but fewer than ten. This chain connects TRBV10-2 to TRBJ2-5; no firm D call. Per germline, CDR1 WSHSY and CDR2 SAAADI. Trimming left V 7 bases short and J 1 base short, with 4 bases between. There are 11 residues in the CDR3. This CDR3 is CASMLQETQYF. The CDR3 DNA follows: TGCGCCAGCATGCTCCAAGAGACCCAGTACTTC.

The chain couples TRBV29-1 to TRBJ2-3; 11 bases are shared with TRBD2. V lost 4 bases and J lost 5; bases outside the gene matches: 5. In germline, CDR1 is SQVTM, CDR2 ANQGSEA. The CDR3 length is 14 residues. Written as DNA, the CDR3 is TGCAGCGTTGGATTAGCGGGAGGGCAAGATACGCAGTATTTT. Translating gives CSVGLAGGQDTQYF.

The chain carries TRBV20-1 and TRBJ2-2; TRBD2 aligns across 8 bases. The CDR3 contains 15 residues. Germline values: CDR1 DFQATT, CDR2 SNEGSKA (reference sequence). With V trimmed by 1 base and J by 9 bases, 10 bases remained unmatched. CDR3 protein: CSARGFSREGRELFF. CDR3 bases: TGCAGTGCTAGAGGTTTTTCCCGGGAGGGACGGGAGCTGTTTTTT.

The chain employs TRBV7-6 and TRBJ1-1, with D perhaps matching TRBD1 (5 bases). Per germline, CDR1 SGHVS and CDR2 FNYEAQ. This CDR3 has 16 amino acids. V lost 0 bases and J 5 bases, leaving 16 bases between the germline ends. CDR3 sequence: CASSLARQGGRTEAFF. CDR3 bases: TGTGCCAGCAGCTTAGCGCGGCAGGGTGGTAGGACTGAAGCTTTCTTT.

This clonotype has a handful of counts. The chain recombines TRBV28 with TRBJ2-7; 7 nucleotides agree with TRBD1. With 6 bases clipped from V and 2 bases from J, the junction kept 7 bases outside the gene matches. The germline V gene encodes CDR1 MDHEN and CDR2 SYDVKM. The CDR3 has 14 residues. CDR3 region: CASRDGTGAYEQYF. In DNA form, the CDR3 reads TGTGCCAGCAGAGACGGTACAGGGGCCTACGAGCAGTACTTC.

The chain couples TRBV6-1 to TRBJ2-5, with D maybe TRBD2 (6 bases). Looked up from germline, CDR1 is MNHNS and CDR2 is SASEGT. The CDR3 contains 16 residues. The ends were cut back, 5 bases at V and 5 bases at J, with 21 bases in the middle. CDR3 protein: CASSKLRGGGMETQYF. CDR3 DNA: TGTGCCAGCAGTAAGTTGAGGGGCGGAGGGATGGAGACCCAGTACTTC.

The chain uses TRBV6-1 and TRBJ1-5; TRBD1 is a possible D gene (5 bases). Trimming pared 5 bases from V and 1 base from J, leaving 12 bases between. Germline lookup yields CDR1 MNHNS and CDR2 SASEGT. The CDR3 runs to 15 residues. The CDR3 coding sequence is TGTGCCAGCAGTCCTCAGGGCCCGAGCAATCAGCCCCAGCATTTT. Translation: CASSPQGPSNQPQHF.

A remark on this clonotype: With a much larger clone just one base away, this may be a read error. This sequence joins TRBV20-1 and TRBJ2-1; a weak D match, TRBD2 (6 bases). From germline, CDR1 is DFQATT and CDR2 SNEGSKA (reference sequence). This CDR3 has 12 residues. The V end was cut by 5 bases, the J end by 2 bases, with 7 bases between. The CDR3 region is CSAPGAYNEQFF. Written as DNA, the CDR3 is TGCAGTGCTCCGGGGGCCTACAATGAGCAGTTCTTC.